This T cell receptor (beta chain) was observed in a study of T cell changes during pregnancy in multiple sclerosis (dated by TCRdb to between 2018 and 2021). As for the study more broadly: Changes in the T cell repertoire over the course of pregnancy were examined in this study in women with multiple sclerosis.

As to this clone: What antigen it recognizes has not been identified. No base-level quality is on record; no much larger clone is a single base apart.

The germline ends are 17 bases apart after V is trimmed by 6 bases and J by 1 base. The germline V gene yields ENHRY for CDR1 and SYGVKD for CDR2. The cysteine opens and the phenylalanine closes a CDR3 of 16 amino acids. Of all the DNA, just the CDR3 is kept, 48 bases in frame from base 1. The protocol used for the library was the immunoSEQ multiplex PCR assay. TCRdb took over this immuneACCESS table, retaining in-frame rearrangements with V and J assigned. Such tables are incomplete; in checked studies, under half of the missing clones stem from an unresolved V gene, and the remainder is unexplained. Present in this sample are 73,000 or so clones, approximately 87% of which were seen just once. Over 7.5% of the sample lies in the top ten.

The clonotype comes from a female donor in good health, enrolled as a control in a pregnancy study. The chain is made from TRBV10-3 and TRBJ2-3; tentative D gene TRBD2, with 6 bases matching. The specimen was peripheral blood, collected after pregnancy. The CDR3 amino acid sequence is: CAIRPQGLAGTDTQYF. DNA sequence: TGTGCCATCAGACCCCAGGGTTTAGCGGGCACAGATACGCAGTATTTT.